This TCR beta chain was sequenced during a study of T cell responses to AZD1222 COVID-19 vaccine. This CDR3 comprises 13 residues. The germline gives CDR1 SNHLY, CDR2 FYNNEI. The V and J ends lost 5 bases and 2 bases respectively, with 9 bases between them. Clones were read by immunoSEQ multiplex PCR, and TCRdb kept only the in-frame ones, dropping some. This sample yields fewer than 150,000 clones, of which over 85% are seen a single time; about 3% belongs to the top ten. The input for sequencing was peripheral blood, taken on day 0 of AZD1222 vaccination. This receptor was identified in an adult in good health. J is TRBJ1-1 and V is TRBV2, with D unclear. The DNA of the CDR3 is TGTGCCAGCAGTTCGGGTGTCAACACTGAAGCTTTCTTT. This codes for CASSSGVNTEAFF. The whole variable domain, remainder taken from reference TRBV2 and TRBJ1-1, is EPEVTQTPSHQVTQMGQEVILRCVPISNHLYFYWYRQILGQKVEFLVSFYNNEISEKSEIFDDQFSVERPDGSNFTLKIRSTKLEDSAMYFCASSSGVNTEAFFGQGTRLTVV.